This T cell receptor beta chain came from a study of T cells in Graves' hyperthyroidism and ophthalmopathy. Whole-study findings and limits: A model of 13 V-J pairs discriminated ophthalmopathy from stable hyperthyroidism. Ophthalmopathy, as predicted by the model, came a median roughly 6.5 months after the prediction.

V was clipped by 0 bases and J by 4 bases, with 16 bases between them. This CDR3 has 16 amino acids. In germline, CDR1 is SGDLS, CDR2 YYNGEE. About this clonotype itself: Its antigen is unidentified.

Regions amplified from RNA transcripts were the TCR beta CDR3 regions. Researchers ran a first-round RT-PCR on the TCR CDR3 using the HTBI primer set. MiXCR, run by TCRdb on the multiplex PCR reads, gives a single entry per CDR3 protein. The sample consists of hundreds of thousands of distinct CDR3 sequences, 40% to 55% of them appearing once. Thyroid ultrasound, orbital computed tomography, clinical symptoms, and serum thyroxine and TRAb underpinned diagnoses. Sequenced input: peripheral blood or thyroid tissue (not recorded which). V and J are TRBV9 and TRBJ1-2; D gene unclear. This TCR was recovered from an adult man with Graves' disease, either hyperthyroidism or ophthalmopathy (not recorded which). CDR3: CASSVGVEFGPYGYTF. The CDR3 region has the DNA TGTGCCAGCAGCGTAGGGGTTGAGTTTGGACCCTATGGCTACACCTTC.